Shown below are 8 T cell receptor beta chains from a single sample sequenced in a study of T cell repertoires in cytomegalovirus infection. One entry per CDR3 protein results from TCRdb running MiXCR on the reads. Of approximately 730,000 distinct CDR3 sequences detected, 25% to 35% appear once; the ten largest clones hold about an eighth. No cognate antigen is known for these TCRs. The specimen was cultured CD8+ T cells from PBMCs, collected from culture after CMV antigen stimulation. The receptors stem from a human donor in good health (CMV status not recorded). Some clones in this sample may be carry-over from other donors' samples.

This clonotype has only one observation. The junction shows a germline mismatch at one end, possibly a read error. This chain connects TRBV12-3 or TRBV12-4 to TRBJ1-4; tentative D call: TRBD1 (5 bases). The CDR3 length is 18 residues. DNA of the CDR3: TGTGCCAGCAGTTTCTGGGCAGGGAGCAACGCAACTAATGAAACACTGTTTTTT. It is translated as CASSFWAGSNATNETLFF.

This chain links TRBV6-2 or TRBV6-3 with TRBJ2-3; 8 bases are shared with TRBD2. The ends lost 2 bases at V and 4 bases at J; junction bases unmatched: 5. CDR3 length: 15 amino acids. Germline V gene data show CDR1 as MNHEY and CDR2 as SVGEGT. As DNA, the CDR3 is TGTGCCAGCAGTTACAGGGCGGGGGGCCCAGATACGCAGTATTTT. Its translation: CASSYRAGGPDTQYF.

A few counts support this clonotype. The rearrangement links TRBV6-5 to TRBJ1-2; a weak D match, TRBD1 (5 bases). The CDR3 length is 13 residues. Deletions cut 8 bases from V and 1 base from J, with 11 bases between. CDR1 is MNHEY, CDR2 SVGAGI, per germline. CDR3 sequence: CASGDRFNYGYTF. The DNA of the CDR3 is TGTGCCAGCGGCGACAGATTTAACTATGGCTACACCTTC.

V usage is TRBV19 and J usage is TRBJ1-2; maybe TRBD1 (5 bases). V was trimmed by 10 bases and J by 7 bases, leaving 16 bases between them. The CDR3 is 12 amino acids. From germline, CDR1 is LNHDA and CDR2 SQIVND (reference sequence). This chain's CDR3 is CATRAGAGGYTF. In nucleotides, the CDR3 is TGTGCCACCCGAGCCGGGGCCGGTGGCTACACCTTC.

This clonotype appeared many times. In DNA, the CDR3 is TGTGCCAGCAGCTTAAGGGGACAGGGTATATTGCACGAGCAGTACTTC. Translation gives CASSLRGQGILHEQYF. The genes are TRBV7-2 and TRBJ2-7, with TRBD1 matching 9 bases. This CDR3 is 16 amino acids long. Germline V CDR1 and CDR2: SGHTA, FQGNSA. V dropped 2 bases and J dropped 5; count of bases not matched to a gene: 10.

This clonotype was counted between two and nine times. The rearrangement links TRBV15 to TRBJ2-7; 8 bases align to TRBD1. Germline lookup yields CDR1 LNHNV and CDR2 YYDKDF (reference sequence). Trimming cost V 0 bases and J 4 bases; bases outside gene matches: 5. The CDR3 is 15 amino acids. The CDR3 sequence is CATSREAQGEYEQYF. The DNA for the CDR3 is TGTGCCACCAGCAGAGAAGCACAGGGGGAATACGAGCAGTACTTC.

This chain uses TRBV7-9 with TRBJ2-1; 7 bases agree with TRBD2. The CDR3 has 16 amino acids. The germline CDR1 and CDR2 sequences are SEHNR and FQNEAQ (reference sequence). The V segment lost 5 bases and the J segment 5 bases; nucleotides outside the gene matches: 12. For the CDR3, the DNA is TGTGCCAGCAGCCCTGGGGAAGCGGGGCGTCACAATGAGCAGTTCTTC. It encodes CASSPGEAGRHNEQFF.

This clonotype was recorded a few times. The gene calls are TRBV4-2 and TRBJ1-1; no reliable D call. This CDR3 is built from 13 residues. In germline, CDR1 is LGHNA, CDR2 YNFKEQ. The germline V and J ends were trimmed by 7 bases and 1 base, with 10 bases remaining between them. In DNA form, the CDR3 reads TGTGCCAGCACCCTCAATGGGAACACTGAAGCTTTCTTT. It yields the protein CASTLNGNTEAFF.